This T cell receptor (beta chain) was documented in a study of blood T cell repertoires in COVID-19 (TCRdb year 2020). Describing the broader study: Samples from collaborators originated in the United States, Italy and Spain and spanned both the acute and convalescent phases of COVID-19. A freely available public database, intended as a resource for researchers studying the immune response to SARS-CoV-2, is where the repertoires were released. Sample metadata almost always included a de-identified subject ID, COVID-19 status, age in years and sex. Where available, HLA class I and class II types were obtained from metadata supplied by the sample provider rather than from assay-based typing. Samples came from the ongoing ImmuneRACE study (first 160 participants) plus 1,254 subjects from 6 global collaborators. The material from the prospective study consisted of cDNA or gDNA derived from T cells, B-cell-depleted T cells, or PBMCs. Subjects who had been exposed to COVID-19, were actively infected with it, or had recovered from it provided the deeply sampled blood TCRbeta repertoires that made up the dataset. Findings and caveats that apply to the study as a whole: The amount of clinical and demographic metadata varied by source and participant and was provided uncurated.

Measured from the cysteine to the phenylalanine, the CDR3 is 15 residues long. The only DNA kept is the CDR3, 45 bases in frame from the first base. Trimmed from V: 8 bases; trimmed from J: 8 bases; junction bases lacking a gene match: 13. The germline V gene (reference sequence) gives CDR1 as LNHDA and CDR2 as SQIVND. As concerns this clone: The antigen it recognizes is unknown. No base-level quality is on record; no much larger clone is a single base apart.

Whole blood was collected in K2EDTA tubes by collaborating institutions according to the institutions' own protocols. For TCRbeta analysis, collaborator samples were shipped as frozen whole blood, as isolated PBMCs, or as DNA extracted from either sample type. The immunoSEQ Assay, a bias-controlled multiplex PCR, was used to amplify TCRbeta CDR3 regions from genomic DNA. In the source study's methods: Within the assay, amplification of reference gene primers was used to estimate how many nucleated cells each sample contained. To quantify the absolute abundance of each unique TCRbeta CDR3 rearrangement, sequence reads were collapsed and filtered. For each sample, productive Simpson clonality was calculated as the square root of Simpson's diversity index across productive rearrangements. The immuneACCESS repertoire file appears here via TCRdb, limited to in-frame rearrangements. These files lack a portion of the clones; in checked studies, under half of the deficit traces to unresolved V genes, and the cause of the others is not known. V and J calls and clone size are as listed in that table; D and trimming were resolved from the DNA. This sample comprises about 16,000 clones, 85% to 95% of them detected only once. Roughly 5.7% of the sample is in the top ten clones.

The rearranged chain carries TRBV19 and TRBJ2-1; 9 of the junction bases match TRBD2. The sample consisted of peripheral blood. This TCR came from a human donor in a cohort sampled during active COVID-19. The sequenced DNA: TGTGCCAGTTGGGCTAGCGGGGCCCATGGGCATGAGCAGTTCTTC. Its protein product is CASWASGAHGHEQFF.